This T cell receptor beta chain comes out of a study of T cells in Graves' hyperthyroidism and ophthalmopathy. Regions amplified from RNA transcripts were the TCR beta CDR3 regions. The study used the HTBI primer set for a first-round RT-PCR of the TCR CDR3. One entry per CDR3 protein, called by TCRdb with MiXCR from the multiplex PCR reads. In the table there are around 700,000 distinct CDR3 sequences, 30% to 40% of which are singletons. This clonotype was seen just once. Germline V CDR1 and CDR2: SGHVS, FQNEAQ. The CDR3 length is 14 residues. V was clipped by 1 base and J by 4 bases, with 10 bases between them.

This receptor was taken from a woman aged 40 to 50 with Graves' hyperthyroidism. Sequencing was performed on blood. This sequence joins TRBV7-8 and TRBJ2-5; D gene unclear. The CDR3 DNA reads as TGTGCCAGCAGCTTAGGTACGGCGACAGAGACCCAGTACTTC. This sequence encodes CASSLGTATETQYF.